This T cell receptor (beta chain) was profiled in a study of OX40 agonist ivuxolimab in advanced cancers. Study overall: The patients received ivuxolimab by intravenous route every 2 weeks at 0.01 to 10 mg/kg. General study results and limits: The study found that CD8+ T cells averaged more expanded clones than CD4+.

In the case of this clone: The antigen remains undetermined.

Measured with immunoSEQ multiplex PCR; TCRdb has only the in-frame clones, and not every one. This sample has more than 50,000 clones, with 86% found just once. The CDR3 contains 14 residues. The germline gives CDR1 ENHRY, CDR2 SYGVKD. The V gene lost 0 bases and the J gene lost 8 bases, with 13 bases spanning the gap. With baseline, cycle 4 day 1, and cycle 7 day 1 as timepoints, blood was sampled. This specimen consisted of CD4+ or CD8+ T cells sorted from blood, obtained in a trial of the OX40 agonist ivuxolimab. This TCR derives from an adult with an advanced solid tumor such as melanoma, head and neck, liver or kidney cancer. The chain couples TRBV10-3 to TRBJ1-2; tentative D call: TRBD1 (5 bases). Here the CDR3 reads CAISESARGLGYTF. The CDR3 coding sequence is TGTGCCATCAGTGAGTCGGCCCGGGGACTCGGCTACACCTTC.